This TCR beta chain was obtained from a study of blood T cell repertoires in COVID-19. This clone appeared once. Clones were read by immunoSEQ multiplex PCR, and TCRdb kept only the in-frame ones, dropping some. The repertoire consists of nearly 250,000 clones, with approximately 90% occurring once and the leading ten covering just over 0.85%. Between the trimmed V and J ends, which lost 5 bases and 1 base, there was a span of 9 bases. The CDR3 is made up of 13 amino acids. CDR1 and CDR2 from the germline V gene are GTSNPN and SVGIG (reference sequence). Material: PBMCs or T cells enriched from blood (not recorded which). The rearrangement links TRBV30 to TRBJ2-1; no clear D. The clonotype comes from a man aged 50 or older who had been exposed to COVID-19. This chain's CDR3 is CAWASTSYNEQFF. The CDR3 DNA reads TGTGCCTGGGCTAGTACGTCCTACAATGAGCAGTTCTTC.